The clone carrying this T cell receptor beta chain has just one count. One end of the junction varies from germline; a read error may be responsible. This record comes from a study of human T cells and chemical hapten exposure. Study information: Patients having alopecia areata, totalis or universalis were mostly female. TCR yields per sample varied mostly from small pooled library volume differences.

Time point noted: patch test 3, about 24 weeks after DPC sensitization. Treatment here: therapeutic diphenylcyclopropenone sensitization with weekly scalp DPC. Library construction involved attaching unique molecular identifiers to individual cDNA molecules, which allowed quantitative, reproducible TCR counting. TCRdb reanalysed the RACE reads using MiXCR and keeps one entry per CDR3 protein. The sample shows 100,000 or so distinct CDR3 sequences, less than 45% of them seen only once. The CDR3 is 17 amino acids. Per germline, CDR1 MNHEY and CDR2 SVGEGT. This rearrangement joins TRBV6-2 or TRBV6-3 to TRBJ2-1, with 11 bases matching TRBD2. The TCR was taken from a man aged 35 to 55 with alopecia areata. Some clones in this sample may be carry-over from other donors' samples. The starting material was whole blood, obtained in connection with sensitization to the hapten diphenylcyclopropenone (DPC). CDR3 nucleotides: TGTGCCAGCAGTCGGGGACTAGCGGCCCTTATATACACTGAGCAGTTCTTC. Translating it yields CASSRGLAALIYTEQFF.